Below are 3 T cell receptor beta chains sequenced from a single sample in a study of regulatory T cells in long-lasting Graves disease. For TCR beta, libraries came from iRepertoire HTBI primers and Arm-PCR of CDR3 regions. One entry per CDR3 protein results from TCRdb running MiXCR on the multiplex PCR reads. Here the sample spans 650,000 to 700,000 distinct CDR3 sequences, roughly 30% being singletons. The time point: persistent/refractory GD, antithyroid drugs over 5 years with positive TRAb. RNA extracted from PBMCs served as the sequencing template. This sample comprised peripheral blood mononuclear cells (PBMCs), obtained when the disease was refractory, from a patient treated with antithyroid drugs. The receptors originated from a female donor with Graves disease.

CDR3 nucleotides: TGTGCCAGCAACCCCCGGGGAGATAACTATGGCTACACCTTC. Translation: CASNPRGDNYGYTF. The chain recombines TRBV2 with TRBJ1-2; D is uncertain. Germline V lookup: CDR1 SNHLY, CDR2 FYNNEI. V gave up 7 bases and J gave up 1 base, with 13 bases separating them. This CDR3 contains 14 residues. The entire variable domain, with the rest obtained from reference TRBV2 and TRBJ1-2, is as follows: EPEVTQTPSHQVTQMGQEVILRCVPISNHLYFYWYRQILGQKVEFLVSFYNNEISEKSEIFDDQFSVERPDGSNFTLKIRSTKLEDSAMYFCASNPRGDNYGYTFGSGTRLTVV.

The chain recombines TRBV18 with TRBJ2-4; 7 bases line up with TRBD1. The CDR3 consists of 16 residues. Germline V CDR1 and CDR2: KGHSH, LQKENI. V gave up 5 bases and J gave up 0 bases; unmatched junction bases: 7. The CDR3 protein is CASSAGQDLAKNIQYF. DNA for the CDR3: TGTGCCAGCTCAGCAGGACAGGATCTAGCCAAAAACATTCAGTACTTC.

The rearrangement uses TRBV20-1 and TRBJ2-7; D is uncertain. CDR3 length equals 14 residues. In germline, CDR1 is DFQATT, CDR2 SNEGSKA (reference sequence). The V end lost 2 bases, the J end lost 0 bases, and 11 bases lay between the germline ends. CDR3 DNA sequence: TGCAGTGCTAGAAGACAACCGAGCTCCTACGAGCAGTACTTC. It codes for CSARRQPSSYEQYF.